A selection of T cell receptor beta chains follows, all from one sample in a study of blood T cell repertoires in COVID-19. Assay: immunoSEQ multiplex PCR; the TCRdb copy retains only in-frame clones and omits some. The sample has roughly 300,000 clones; roughly 86% are singletons. Source material: PBMCs or T cells enriched from blood (not recorded which). The receptors come from a woman between 25 and 40 years old who had recovered from COVID-19. The CDR3 runs from the conserved cysteine through the conserved F or W. D genes are given only for firm matches. Expanded clones are given a class, and other clones once, few, many or no size at all.

j_gene: TRBJ2-3; len: 14; v_gene: TRBV5-8; d_gene: -; abundance: once; CDR3aa: CASSLDSSTDTQYF; CDR3nt: TGTGCCAGCAGCTTGGACAGCTCCACAGATACGCAGTATTTT
j_gene: TRBJ1-4; len: 17; v_gene: TRBV7-2; d_gene: TRBD1; abundance: -; CDR3aa: CASSPRTGAATNEKLFF; CDR3nt: TGTGCCAGCAGCCCTCGGACAGGGGCTGCAACTAATGAAAAACTGTTTTTT
j_gene: TRBJ1-4; len: 16; v_gene: TRBV7-6; d_gene: -; abundance: once; CDR3aa: CASSLGAGGWEEKLFF; CDR3nt: TGTGCCAGCAGCCTCGGGGCCGGGGGTTGGGAGGAAAAACTGTTTTTT
j_gene: TRBJ1-2; len: 13; v_gene: TRBV2; d_gene: -; abundance: -; CDR3aa: CASSLQENYGYTF; CDR3nt: TGTGCCAGCAGTTTACAGGAGAACTATGGCTACACCTTC
j_gene: TRBJ2-1; len: 16; v_gene: TRBV7-9; d_gene: TRBD2; abundance: -; CDR3aa: CASSLVGAGPYNEQFF; CDR3nt: TGTGCCAGCAGCTTAGTGGGAGCGGGGCCCTACAATGAGCAGTTCTTC
j_gene: TRBJ1-5; len: 16; v_gene: TRBV4-1; d_gene: -; abundance: -; CDR3aa: CASSHEGANSNQPQHF; CDR3nt: TGCGCCAGCAGCCACGAAGGGGCTAATAGCAATCAGCCCCAGCATTTT
j_gene: TRBJ2-7; len: 11; v_gene: TRBV20-1; d_gene: -; abundance: -; CDR3aa: CSARSVYEQYF; CDR3nt: TGCAGTGCTAGAAGCGTTTACGAGCAGTACTTC
j_gene: TRBJ1-2; len: 14; v_gene: TRBV6-5; d_gene: -; abundance: -; CDR3aa: CASSPAGGYSGYTF; CDR3nt: TGTGCCAGCTCCCCGGCGGGGGGGTACTCTGGCTACACCTTC
j_gene: TRBJ1-2; len: 13; v_gene: TRBV6-5; d_gene: -; abundance: -; CDR3aa: CASSIQGSYGYTF; CDR3nt: TGTGCCAGCAGTATACAGGGTTCCTATGGCTACACCTTC
j_gene: TRBJ1-1; len: 14; v_gene: TRBV7-8; d_gene: -; abundance: -; CDR3aa: CASSPRTDDTEAFF; CDR3nt: TGTGCCAGCAGCCCGCGGACAGACGACACTGAAGCTTTCTTT
j_gene: TRBJ1-2; len: 14; v_gene: TRBV5-1; d_gene: TRBD1; abundance: -; CDR3aa: CASSPGQGGVGYTF; CDR3nt: TGCGCCAGCAGCCCCGGACAGGGCGGTGTTGGCTACACCTTC
j_gene: TRBJ2-7; len: 13; v_gene: TRBV7-2; d_gene: -; abundance: few; CDR3aa: CASSPRTGYEQYF; CDR3nt: TGTGCCAGCAGCCCCCGTACAGGGTACGAGCAGTACTTC
j_gene: TRBJ1-5; len: 14; v_gene: TRBV6-5; d_gene: -; abundance: -; CDR3aa: CASVVGVDNQPQHF; CDR3nt: TGTGCCAGCGTGGTAGGGGTCGACAATCAGCCCCAGCATTTT
j_gene: TRBJ2-7; len: 15; v_gene: TRBV5-1; d_gene: -; abundance: -; CDR3aa: CASSFDDRGFNEQYF; CDR3nt: TGCGCCAGCAGCTTTGACGACAGAGGTTTCAACGAGCAGTACTTC
j_gene: TRBJ1-4; len: 14; v_gene: TRBV5-6; d_gene: -; abundance: -; CDR3aa: CASSPMQGFEKLFF; CDR3nt: TGTGCCAGCAGCCCAATGCAGGGGTTTGAAAAACTGTTTTTT
j_gene: TRBJ1-1; len: 14; v_gene: TRBV19; d_gene: TRBD1; abundance: -; CDR3aa: CASRRDREDTEAFF; CDR3nt: TGTGCCAGTAGGAGGGACAGGGAGGACACTGAAGCTTTCTTT
j_gene: TRBJ2-7; len: 17; v_gene: TRBV11-2; d_gene: TRBD2; abundance: once; CDR3aa: CASSLFPPLAGGYEQYF; CDR3nt: TGTGCCAGCAGCTTATTCCCGCCGCTAGCGGGGGGCTACGAGCAGTACTTC
j_gene: TRBJ2-2; len: 12; v_gene: TRBV19; d_gene: -; abundance: -; CDR3aa: CASSSETGELFF; CDR3nt: TGTGCCAGTAGTTCAGAAACCGGGGAGCTGTTTTTT
j_gene: TRBJ1-5; len: 16; v_gene: TRBV6-2/TRBV6-3; d_gene: -; abundance: -; CDR3aa: CASSYGGHGSNQPQHF; CDR3nt: TGTGCCAGCAGTTACGGGGGACACGGCAGCAATCAGCCCCAGCATTTT
j_gene: TRBJ1-2; len: 15; v_gene: TRBV5-8; d_gene: -; abundance: -; CDR3aa: CASSWVMRPYYGYTF; CDR3nt: TGTGCCAGCAGCTGGGTAATGAGGCCATACTATGGCTACACCTTC
j_gene: TRBJ1-1; len: 13; v_gene: TRBV5-4; d_gene: -; abundance: -; CDR3aa: CASSLRGGAEAFF; CDR3nt: TGTGCCAGCAGCTTGCGGGGGGGCGCTGAAGCTTTCTTT
j_gene: TRBJ1-1; len: 15; v_gene: TRBV19; d_gene: -; abundance: few; CDR3aa: CASRKPGGLNTEAFF; CDR3nt: TGTGCCAGTAGGAAACCCGGAGGGCTTAACACTGAAGCTTTCTTT
j_gene: TRBJ2-3; len: 17; v_gene: TRBV4-1; d_gene: -; abundance: -; CDR3aa: CASSQWRVHTSTDTQYF; CDR3nt: TGCGCCAGCAGCCAATGGAGGGTTCATACTAGCACAGATACGCAGTATTTT
j_gene: TRBJ1-5; len: 14; v_gene: TRBV3-1/TRBV3-2; d_gene: -; abundance: -; CDR3aa: CASSPLGAHQPQHF; CDR3nt: TGTGCCAGCAGCCCCTTAGGGGCGCATCAGCCCCAGCATTTT
j_gene: TRBJ2-1; len: 13; v_gene: TRBV30; d_gene: TRBD1; abundance: -; CDR3aa: CASGQDLYNEQFF; CDR3nt: TGTGCCAGCGGACAGGACCTCTACAATGAGCAGTTCTTC
j_gene: TRBJ1-2; len: 15; v_gene: TRBV29-1; d_gene: -; abundance: -; CDR3aa: CSVGEGQEGLDGYTF; CDR3nt: TGCAGCGTTGGGGAAGGCCAGGAGGGGTTGGATGGCTACACCTTC
j_gene: TRBJ1-2; len: 14; v_gene: TRBV5-4; d_gene: -; abundance: once; CDR3aa: CASSLGRGGYGYTF; CDR3nt: TGTGCCAGCAGCTTGGGACGGGGAGGGTATGGCTACACCTTC
j_gene: TRBJ1-6; len: 14; v_gene: TRBV27; d_gene: TRBD1; abundance: once; CDR3aa: CASSFGTANSPLHF; CDR3nt: TGTGCCAGCAGTTTCGGGACAGCCAATTCACCCCTCCACTTT
j_gene: TRBJ2-7; len: 17; v_gene: TRBV2; d_gene: TRBD1; abundance: -; CDR3aa: CAALFRDRPASVYEQYF; CDR3nt: TGTGCCGCTCTATTCCGGGACAGGCCGGCGAGTGTCTACGAGCAGTACTTC
j_gene: TRBJ1-5; len: 14; v_gene: TRBV27; d_gene: TRBD1; abundance: few; CDR3aa: CASSLRQGNQPQHF; CDR3nt: TGTGCCAGCAGTTTAAGACAGGGGAATCAGCCCCAGCATTTT
j_gene: TRBJ2-7; len: 13; v_gene: TRBV3-1/TRBV3-2; d_gene: -; abundance: -; CDR3aa: CASSQDGGYEQYF; CDR3nt: TGTGCCAGCAGCCAAGATGGGGGGTACGAGCAGTACTTC
j_gene: TRBJ2-1; len: 15; v_gene: TRBV29-1; d_gene: TRBD1; abundance: once; CDR3aa: CSVVGGIGAYNEQFF; CDR3nt: TGCAGCGTGGTAGGGGGCATAGGGGCCTACAATGAGCAGTTCTTC
j_gene: TRBJ1-5; len: 13; v_gene: TRBV27; d_gene: TRBD1; abundance: -; CDR3aa: CASSRQGYQPQHF; CDR3nt: TGTGCCAGCAGTAGACAGGGGTATCAGCCCCAGCATTTT
j_gene: TRBJ1-4; len: 17; v_gene: TRBV5-1; d_gene: -; abundance: -; CDR3aa: CASSRDNYLATNEKLFF; CDR3nt: TGCGCCAGCAGCCGGGACAACTACCTTGCAACTAATGAAAAACTGTTTTTT
j_gene: TRBJ2-4; len: 14; v_gene: TRBV6-2/TRBV6-3; d_gene: -; abundance: -; CDR3aa: CASNYGTPQNIQYF; CDR3nt: TGTGCCAGCAATTACGGGACTCCCCAGAACATTCAGTACTTC
j_gene: TRBJ2-7; len: 15; v_gene: TRBV23-1; d_gene: TRBD1; abundance: many; CDR3aa: CASQSGQGAPYEQYF; CDR3nt: TGCGCCAGCCAATCAGGACAGGGGGCCCCCTACGAGCAGTACTTC
j_gene: TRBJ1-1; len: 14; v_gene: TRBV11-3; d_gene: TRBD1; abundance: -; CDR3aa: CASSFGTANTEAFF; CDR3nt: TGTGCCAGCAGCTTCGGGACAGCGAACACTGAAGCTTTCTTT
j_gene: TRBJ1-2; len: 13; v_gene: TRBV12-5; d_gene: TRBD1; abundance: -; CDR3aa: CASGFGQGGGYTF; CDR3nt: TGTGCTAGTGGTTTTGGACAGGGAGGTGGCTACACCTTC
j_gene: TRBJ2-4; len: 15; v_gene: TRBV5-6; d_gene: -; abundance: -; CDR3aa: CASSLLPLAKNIQYF; CDR3nt: TGTGCCAGCAGCTTGCTCCCGTTAGCCAAAAACATTCAGTACTTC
j_gene: TRBJ1-6; len: 16; v_gene: TRBV27; d_gene: -; abundance: -; CDR3aa: CASSSGQQGYNSPLHF; CDR3nt: TGTGCCAGCAGTTCGGGCCAACAGGGCTATAATTCACCCCTCCACTTT
j_gene: TRBJ2-2; len: 14; v_gene: TRBV6-5; d_gene: -; abundance: -; CDR3aa: CASSPTGEAGELFF; CDR3nt: TGTGCCAGCAGTCCCACAGGGGAGGCCGGGGAGCTGTTTTTT
j_gene: TRBJ1-2; len: 13; v_gene: TRBV27; d_gene: TRBD1; abundance: -; CDR3aa: CASSLGQPYGYTF; CDR3nt: TGTGCCAGCAGTTTGGGACAGCCGTATGGCTACACCTTC
j_gene: TRBJ2-7; len: 15; v_gene: TRBV19; d_gene: -; abundance: -; CDR3aa: CATKPAGAGAYEQYF; CDR3nt: TGTGCCACAAAGCCCGCGGGGGCAGGGGCCTACGAGCAGTACTTC
j_gene: TRBJ1-2; len: 14; v_gene: TRBV6-2/TRBV6-3; d_gene: TRBD1; abundance: once; CDR3aa: CASSYMTTGSGYTF; CDR3nt: TGTGCCAGCAGTTACATGACGACAGGGTCGGGCTACACCTTC
j_gene: TRBJ1-2; len: 14; v_gene: TRBV19; d_gene: -; abundance: -; CDR3aa: CASSILSGADGYTF; CDR3nt: TGTGCCAGTAGTATTCTTTCAGGGGCGGATGGCTACACCTTC
j_gene: TRBJ1-2; len: 15; v_gene: TRBV18; d_gene: -; abundance: -; CDR3aa: CASSSGPAGNYGYTF; CDR3nt: TGTGCCAGCTCATCCGGTCCGGCAGGGAACTATGGCTACACCTTC
j_gene: TRBJ2-5; len: 14; v_gene: TRBV3-1/TRBV3-2; d_gene: -; abundance: -; CDR3aa: CASSQDAGVETQYF; CDR3nt: TGTGCCAGCAGCCAAGATGCAGGGGTCGAGACCCAGTACTTC
j_gene: TRBJ1-2; len: 18; v_gene: TRBV10-3; d_gene: TRBD1; abundance: few; CDR3aa: CAISESAGQGASNYGYTF; CDR3nt: TGTGCCATCAGTGAGTCCGCGGGACAGGGAGCATCTAACTATGGCTACACCTTC
j_gene: TRBJ1-1; len: 14; v_gene: TRBV14; d_gene: -; abundance: -; CDR3aa: CASSHTGGSTEAFF; CDR3nt: TGTGCCAGCAGCCATACGGGGGGTTCCACTGAAGCTTTCTTT